This T cell receptor (beta chain) emerged from a study of beta chain features in type 1 diabetes. Study-wide results and caveats: The study notes PCR might favor shorter templates equally in patients and controls. Patients with Type 1 diabetes showed moderately but significantly shorter TCRB CDR3s in all four CD4+ subsets. There were fewer insertions and more deletions at the VDJ junctions of type 1 diabetes patients.

Regarding this clone: Its matching antigen is unknown.

Using CD45RO/CCR7/CD25/CD127/CD95/CD27, CD4+ naive, central memory, regulatory and stem cell-like memory cells were sorted. This CDR3 region has 13 residues. V was cut by 1 base and J by 2 bases, with 8 bases left in between. Germline CDR1 GTSNPN, CDR2 SVGIG (reference sequence). Since all of the isolated RNA was reverse transcribed, expressed TCRB transcripts were what got sequenced. Generated by immunoSEQ multiplex PCR, the TCRdb table keeps only in-frame clones and is missing some. The sample records 10,000 to 15,000 clones, roughly half being singletons. The receptor's source is a man between 18 and 35 years old in good health. Sequencing was performed on stem cell memory CD4+ T cells from blood. This sequence joins TRBV30 and TRBJ1-2; tentative D call: TRBD1 (5 bases). The CDR3 here is CAWSAGGNYGYTF. CDR3 coding DNA: TGTGCCTGGAGTGCGGGGGGAAACTATGGCTACACCTTC.